This T cell receptor (beta chain) was observed in a study of CD8+ T cells in alopecia areata. Overall study context: Oral tofacitinib (5 to 10 mg twice daily) was administered to treated patients. Whole-study results and caveats: An increase in clonality over normal scalp was evident in lesional scalp, especially alopecia totalis/universalis.

Investigators isolated RNA and reverse transcribed it into cDNA to act as the sequencing template. TCRdb keeps only in-frame clones here, not all; method: immunoSEQ multiplex PCR. The sample records more than 95,000 clones, about 61% being singletons. This CDR3 has 13 amino acids. Trimming removed 0 bases at V and 6 bases at J, with 3 bases between. Germline V gene data show CDR1 as LNHNV and CDR2 as YYDKDF (reference sequence). Stated treatment: oral pan-JAK inhibitor, 5-10 mg twice daily. The authors sorted CD4+ and CD8+ T cells from PBMCs. About this clone itself: The antigen is unknown.

The specimen was CD8+ T cells sorted from blood, collected at week 4, from a patient treated with tofacitinib. The sequence was collected from a human donor with alopecia areata. The chain has TRBV15 and TRBJ1-6; D remains ambiguous. This CDR3 is CATSRESNSPLHF. The CDR3 DNA reads TGTGCCACCAGCAGAGAAAGTAATTCACCCCTCCACTTT.